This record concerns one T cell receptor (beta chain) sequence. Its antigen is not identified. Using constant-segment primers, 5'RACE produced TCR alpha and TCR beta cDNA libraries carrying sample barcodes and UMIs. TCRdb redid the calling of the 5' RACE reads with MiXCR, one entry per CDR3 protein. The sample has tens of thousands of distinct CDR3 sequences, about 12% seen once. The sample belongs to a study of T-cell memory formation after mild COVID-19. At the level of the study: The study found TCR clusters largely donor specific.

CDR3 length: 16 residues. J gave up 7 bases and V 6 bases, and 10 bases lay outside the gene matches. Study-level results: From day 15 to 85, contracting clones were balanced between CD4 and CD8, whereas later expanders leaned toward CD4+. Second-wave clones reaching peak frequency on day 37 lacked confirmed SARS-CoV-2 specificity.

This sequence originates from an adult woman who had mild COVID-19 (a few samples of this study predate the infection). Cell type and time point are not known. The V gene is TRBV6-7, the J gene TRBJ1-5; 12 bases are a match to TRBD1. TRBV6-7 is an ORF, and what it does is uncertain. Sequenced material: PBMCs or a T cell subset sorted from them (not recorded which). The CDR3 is CASSPRDRGQLQPQHF. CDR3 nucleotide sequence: TGTGCCAGCAGCCCCAGGGACAGGGGGCAACTCCAGCCCCAGCATTTT.